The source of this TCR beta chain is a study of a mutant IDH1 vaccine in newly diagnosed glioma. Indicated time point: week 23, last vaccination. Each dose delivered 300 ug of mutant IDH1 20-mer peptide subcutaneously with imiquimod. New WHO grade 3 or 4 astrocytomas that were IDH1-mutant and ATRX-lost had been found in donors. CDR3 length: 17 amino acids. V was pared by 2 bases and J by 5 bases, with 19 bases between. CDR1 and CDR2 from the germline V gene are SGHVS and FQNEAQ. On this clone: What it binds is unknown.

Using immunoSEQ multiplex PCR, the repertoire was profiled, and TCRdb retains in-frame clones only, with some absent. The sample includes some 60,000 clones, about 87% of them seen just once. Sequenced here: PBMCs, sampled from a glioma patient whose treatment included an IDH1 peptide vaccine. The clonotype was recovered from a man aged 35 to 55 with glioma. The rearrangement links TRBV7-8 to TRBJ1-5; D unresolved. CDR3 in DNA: TGTGCCAGCAGCTTATTCACATCTCCTGCGGTTGATCAGCCCCAGCATTTT. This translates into CASSLFTSPAVDQPQHF.